The 17 T cell receptor beta chains below all came from one sample that was sequenced in a study of T cell responses to AZD1222 COVID-19 vaccine. Measured with immunoSEQ multiplex PCR; TCRdb has only the in-frame clones, and not every one. In the table there are some 120,000 clones, 88% of which are singletons. This material consisted of peripheral blood, taken on day 0 of AZD1222 vaccination. Receptor source: an adult in good health.

This sequence joins TRBV3-1 (or the pseudogene TRBV3-2) and TRBJ2-1; 7 bases fit TRBD1. Germline V lookup: CDR1 LGHDT, CDR2 YNNKEL (reference sequence). The trim removed 1 base at V and 9 bases at J, leaving 6 bases unmatched. The CDR3 contains 14 residues. The CDR3 DNA reads as TGTGCCAGCAGCCAAGGGACAGGTTTCGGTGAGCAGTTCTTC. Amino acid sequence: CASSQGTGFGEQFF.

V and J are TRBV24-1 and TRBJ1-5; 7 bases agree with TRBD1. The germline CDR1 and CDR2 sequences are KGHDR and SFDVKD. The CDR3 loop spans 16 amino acids. Trimming took 3 bases from V and 3 from J; bases not matched to a gene: 7. In nucleotides, the CDR3 is TGTGCCACCAGTGATCAAAATGGACAGGACAATCAGCCCCAGCATTTT. It codes for CATSDQNGQDNQPQHF.

The rearrangement joins TRBV6-2 or TRBV6-3 to TRBJ1-1, with no clear D. The length of the CDR3 is 11 residues. V lost 0 bases to trimming and J lost 4 bases, with 0 bases between them. Per germline, CDR1 MNHEY and CDR2 SVGEGT. CDR3 in amino acids: CASSYSTEAFF. CDR3 nucleotide sequence: TGTGCCAGCAGTTACTCCACTGAAGCTTTCTTT.

This clone was counted once. This chain links TRBV6-5 with TRBJ2-7; a weak D match, TRBD2 (6 bases). From germline, CDR1 is MNHEY and CDR2 SVGAGI. V was cut by 6 bases and J by 7 bases, with 16 bases left in between. The CDR3 contains 13 residues. CDR3 in amino acids: CASSWLRDSEQYF. CDR3 sequence (DNA): TGTGCCAGCAGCTGGCTCCGGGACTCGGAGCAGTACTTC.

In its sample, this clone was seen once. The chain couples TRBV7-6 to TRBJ1-2; 8 bases fit TRBD1. Germline CDR1 SGHVS, CDR2 FNYEAQ. CDR3 length: 14 residues. V was clipped by 3 bases and J by 5 bases; unmatched bases: 5. CDR3 sequence reads: CASSLDDRGYGYTF. The CDR3 nucleotides are TGTGCCAGCAGCTTGGACGACAGGGGATATGGCTACACCTTC.

This clone showed up just once. The V gene is TRBV9, the J gene TRBJ1-5; maybe TRBD1 (6 bases). The V and J ends lost 4 bases and 2 bases respectively, with 10 bases between them. This CDR3 has 14 residues. CDR1 is SGDLS, CDR2 YYNGEE, per germline. CDR3 sequence (DNA): TGTGCCAGCAGCACAGGGATGGGCAATCAGCCCCAGCATTTT. As protein: CASSTGMGNQPQHF.

The chain links TRBV6-2 or TRBV6-3 to TRBJ1-2; D is possibly TRBD1 (5 bases). Germline V lookup: CDR1 MNHEY, CDR2 SVGEGT. V was shortened by 2 bases and J by 4 bases, with 11 bases between the two germline ends. The CDR3 runs to 14 residues. In DNA, the CDR3 is TGTGCCAGCAGTTACGATGGGGGGTCCTATGGCTACACCTTC. It encodes CASSYDGGSYGYTF.

The chain carries TRBV7-2 and TRBJ2-1; 12 bases line up with TRBD2. The CDR3 length is 15 residues. After removal of 5 bases from V and 5 bases from J, the junction contained 4 bases not matched to a gene. Germline V CDR1 and CDR2: SGHTA, FQGNSA. CDR3 DNA: TGTGCCAGCAGCACCGGACTAGCGGGGAACAATGAGCAGTTCTTC. It specifies CASSTGLAGNNEQFF.

The chain couples TRBV5-4 to TRBJ1-6; D is unclear. Trimming cost V 0 bases and J 7 bases, with 11 bases left between them. In germline, CDR1 is SGHNT, CDR2 YYREEE (reference sequence). The CDR3 is 15 residues long. CDR3 coding DNA: TGTGCCAGCAGCTTGGACGGTCGGGGAAATTCACCCCTCCACTTT. It codes for CASSLDGRGNSPLHF.

This chain links TRBV7-2 with TRBJ1-1; 9 nucleotides match TRBD1. V trimming: 5 bases; J trimming: 11 bases; junction bases outside the gene matches: 9. The CDR3 is 13 residues long. Per the germline V gene, CDR1 is SGHTA and CDR2 is FQGNSA. The CDR3 loop is CASSQDRGSRAFF. For the CDR3, the DNA is TGTGCCAGCAGCCAGGACAGGGGCTCCCGGGCTTTCTTT.

The chain employs TRBV18 and TRBJ2-7; TRBD1 matches 8 bases. Looked up from germline, CDR1 is KGHSH and CDR2 is LQKENI. The CDR3 runs to 14 residues. Germline trimming cut 8 bases from V and 3 bases from J; bases unmatched to any gene: 9. The CDR3 region has the DNA TGTGCCAGCCAATTCGGGACAGGCCTCTACGAGCAGTACTTC. This gives the protein CASQFGTGLYEQYF.

The V call is TRBV7-2, the J call TRBJ2-1, with a possible D match to TRBD2 (7 bases). V was cut by 0 bases and J by 7 bases, with 13 bases left in between. This CDR3 spans 15 amino acids. Germline V gene sequence: CDR1 SGHTA, CDR2 FQGNSA. CDR3 residues: CASSLAGGARNEQFF. Written as DNA, the CDR3 is TGTGCCAGCAGCTTAGCGGGGGGGGCAAGAAATGAGCAGTTCTTC.

The chain joins TRBV12-3 or TRBV12-4 to TRBJ1-3, with unresolved D. V was shortened by 6 bases and J by 2 bases, with 5 bases between the two germline ends. The CDR3 runs 12 residues. The CDR3 loop is CASSDTGNTIYF. The CDR3, as DNA: TGTGCCAGCAGCGATACTGGAAACACCATATATTTT.

This clone was recorded only once. V usage is TRBV15 and J usage is TRBJ2-1; either TRBD1 or TRBD2 may supply D (5 bases each). The CDR3 contains 13 residues. Germline CDR1 LNHNV, CDR2 YYDKDF (reference sequence). V was shortened by 1 base and J by 7 bases, with 8 bases between the two germline ends. CDR3 DNA sequence: TGTGCCACCAGCAGAGGGGGGTTAAATGAGCAGTTCTTC. Translated: CATSRGGLNEQFF.

This clone was observed once. J is TRBJ2-5 and V is TRBV9; D might be TRBD1 (6 bases). The germline CDR1 and CDR2 sequences are SGDLS and YYNGEE. The CDR3 spans 16 residues. Between the trimmed V and J ends, which lost 0 bases and 5 bases, there was a span of 17 bases. The CDR3 here is CASSVEDSRAWETQYF. CDR3 sequence (DNA): TGTGCCAGCAGCGTAGAGGACAGTCGGGCGTGGGAGACCCAGTACTTC.

This clone was seen repeatedly, ten times or more. The chain carries TRBV2 and TRBJ2-7; 7 nucleotides line up with TRBD1. Trimming at V came to 7 bases and at J to 2 bases, leaving 5 bases not matched to a gene. The CDR3 totals 13 residues. Germline values: CDR1 SNHLY, CDR2 FYNNEI. CDR3 loop: CASKAGTAYEQYF. The CDR3 coding sequence is TGTGCCAGCAAGGCAGGGACAGCCTACGAGCAGTACTTC. Full variable domain (rest looked up from reference TRBV2 and TRBJ2-7): EPEVTQTPSHQVTQMGQEVILRCVPISNHLYFYWYRQILGQKVEFLVSFYNNEISEKSEIFDDQFSVERPDGSNFTLKIRSTKLEDSAMYFCASKAGTAYEQYFGPGTRLTVT.

The chain carries TRBV9 and TRBJ1-4; 7 bases map to TRBD1. Germline lookup yields CDR1 SGDLS and CDR2 YYNGEE. CDR3 length: 16 amino acids. V trimming: 0 bases; J trimming: 5 bases; junction bases outside the gene matches: 7. The CDR3 here is CASSVAHTGENEKLFF. The CDR3, as DNA: TGTGCCAGCAGCGTAGCTCACACAGGGGAAAATGAAAAACTGTTTTTT.